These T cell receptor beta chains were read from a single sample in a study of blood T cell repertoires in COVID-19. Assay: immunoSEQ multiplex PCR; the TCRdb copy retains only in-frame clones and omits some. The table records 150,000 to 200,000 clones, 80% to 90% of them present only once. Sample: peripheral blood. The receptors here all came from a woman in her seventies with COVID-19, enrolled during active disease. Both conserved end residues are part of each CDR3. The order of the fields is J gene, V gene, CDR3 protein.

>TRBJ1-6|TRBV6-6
CASSYAQGSPLHF
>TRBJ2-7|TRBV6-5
CASSYRGLYEQYF
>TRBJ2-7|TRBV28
CASSAGAYEQYF
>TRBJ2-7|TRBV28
CASGLGGVYEQYF
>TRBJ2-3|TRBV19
CASSSEQGARNTQYF
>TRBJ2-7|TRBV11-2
CASSLDKGGRLTAYEQYF
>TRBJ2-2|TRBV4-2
CASSHHAAGGQQFGTGELFF
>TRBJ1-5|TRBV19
CASNPRGNQPQHF
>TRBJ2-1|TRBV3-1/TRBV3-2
CASSPRTSNEQFF
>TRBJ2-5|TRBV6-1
CASSEDPGQETQYF
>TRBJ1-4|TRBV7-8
CASSSRQGAQEKLFF
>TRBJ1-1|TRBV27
CASSLLRDSRAFF
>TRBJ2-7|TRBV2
CASSQGTSGSYEQYF
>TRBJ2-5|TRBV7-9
CASSPWIQGETQYF
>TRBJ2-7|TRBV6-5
CASSRAGGPPYEQYF
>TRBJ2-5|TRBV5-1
CASSLAGQQETQYF
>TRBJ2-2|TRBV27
CASGQGTGDGELFF
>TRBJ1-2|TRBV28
CASSPGTGARGYTF
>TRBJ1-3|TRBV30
CAWSPPVGNTIYF
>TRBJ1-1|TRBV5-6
CASSLAGGLAGTEAFF
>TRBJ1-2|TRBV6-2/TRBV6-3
CASSQIHYTF
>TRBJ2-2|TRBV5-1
CASSLTTSGSPGELFF
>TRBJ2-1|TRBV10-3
CAISGTDEQFF
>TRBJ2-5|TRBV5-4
CASSLDGRAGETQYF
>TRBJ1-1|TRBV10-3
CAISRTGLGNTEAFF
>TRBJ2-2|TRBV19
CASQVGLAGGVNTGELFF
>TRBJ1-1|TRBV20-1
CSASTTPGLEAFF
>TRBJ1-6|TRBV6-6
CASSRDRGTSPLHF
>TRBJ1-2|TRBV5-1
CASTIGGDYGYTF
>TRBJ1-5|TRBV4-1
CASSQGQVSNQPQHF
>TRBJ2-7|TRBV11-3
CASTQGGDEQYF
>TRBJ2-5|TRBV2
CASSWDRGGETQYF
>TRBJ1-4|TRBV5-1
CASRGVNTNEKLFF
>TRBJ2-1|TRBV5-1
CASSLRGQLYNEQFF
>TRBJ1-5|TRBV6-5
CASRRQASNQPQHF
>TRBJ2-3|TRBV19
CASNGRGRSTDTQYF
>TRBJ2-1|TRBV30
CAWSLGQSGSYNEQFF
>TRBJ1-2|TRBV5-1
CASSLGGHLEYGYTF
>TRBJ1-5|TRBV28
CASTKAQGSQPQHF
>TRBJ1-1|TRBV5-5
CASSFTGRRAEAFF
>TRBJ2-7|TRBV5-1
CASSIAGTPYEQYF
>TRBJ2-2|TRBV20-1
CSAGSAGELFF
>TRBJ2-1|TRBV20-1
CSASLDSSTYNEQFF
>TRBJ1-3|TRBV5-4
CASSPGRGSGNTIYF
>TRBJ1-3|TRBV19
CASITGTSTGNTIYF
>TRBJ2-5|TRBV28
CASSPPTVKETQYF
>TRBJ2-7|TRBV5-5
CASSATGFNEQYF
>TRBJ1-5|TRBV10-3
CAISDSRDSQPQHF
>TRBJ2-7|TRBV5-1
CASGTSGNYEQYF
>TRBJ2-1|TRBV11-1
CASSKRGHSSYNEQFF
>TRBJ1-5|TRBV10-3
CAISEGTEYSNQPQHF
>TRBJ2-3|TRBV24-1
CATSDRQGGTDTQYF
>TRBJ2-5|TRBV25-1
CASSEHKNGQGGETQYF